The T cell receptor (beta chain) under discussion was sequenced for a study of T cell responses to AZD1222 COVID-19 vaccine. Whole-study findings and limits: A mostly white British donor set with more females was recruited, and clonal diversity was possibly underestimated. Spike-specific TCR depth and breadth grew after two AZD1222 doses. Just 5 to 7 people given AZD1222 tested seropositive at baseline.

Method: immunoSEQ multiplex PCR; TCRdb's copy keeps in-frame clones and lacks some. Here the sample spans around 200,000 clones, roughly 88% being singletons. A note on this clone: Its matching antigen is unknown.

The V end lost 6 bases, the J end lost 6 bases, and 12 bases lay between the germline ends. The CDR3 has 13 residues. Material: peripheral blood, obtained on day 0 of AZD1222 vaccination. The rearrangement links TRBV12-3 or TRBV12-4 to TRBJ1-5, with a possible D match to TRBD1 (6 bases). The source is an adult in good health. As DNA, the CDR3 is TGTGCCAGCAGGAAAGGAGGGGGTCAGCCCCAGCATTTT. It is translated as CASRKGGGQPQHF.